These T cell receptor beta chains were read from a single sample in a study of neoadjuvant anti-PD-1 for oral cavity cancer. Profiling relied on immunoSEQ multiplex PCR, and the TCRdb table lists in-frame clones only, not all of them. The table records around 15,000 clones, under 70% of them present only once. Specimen: PBMCs, collected before nivolumab (anti-PD-1) treatment. The receptor source for this set is a person between 35 and 79 years old with oral cavity squamous cell carcinoma. Each CDR3 is given with its conserved first and last residue. D genes are given only for firm matches. Size values are once, few and many counts, or a class for expanded clones, and some rows have none.

v_call	clone_size	j_call	d_call	cdr3_aa	cdr3_nt
TRBV9	few	TRBJ2-1	TRBD2	CASSAGLASYNEQFF	TGTGCCAGCAGCGCAGGACTAGCCTCTTACAATGAGCAGTTCTTC
TRBV10-3	few	TRBJ1-3	.	CAIRDSSGNTIYF	TGTGCCATCAGGGACAGCTCTGGAAACACCATATATTTT
TRBV30	.	TRBJ2-1	TRBD2	CAWKRLASYNEQFF	TGTGCCTGGAAGCGACTAGCGTCCTACAATGAGCAGTTCTTC
TRBV28	.	TRBJ1-3	.	CASSRPGGNTIYF	TGTGCCAGCAGCCGTCCGGGGGGAAACACCATATATTTT
TRBV21-1	few	TRBJ1-2	.	CASSRIGGGYTF	TGTGCCAGCAGCAGAATCGGTGGCGGCTACACCTTC
TRBV29-1	.	TRBJ2-7	.	CSVGPGRGEQYF	TGCAGCGTTGGACCGGGACGGGGGGAGCAGTACTTC
TRBV2	few	TRBJ1-2	.	CASSEGGLGGYTF	TGTGCCAGCAGTGAAGGGGGGCTCGGCGGCTACACCTTC
TRBV6-1	.	TRBJ2-1	.	CASSPGLDHNEQFF	TGTGCCAGCAGTCCGGGACTGGACCACAATGAGCAGTTCTTC
TRBV6-5	few	TRBJ1-5	.	CASSAGGPSQPQHF	TGTGCCAGCAGCGCGGGGGGGCCCTCTCAGCCCCAGCATTTT
TRBV5-6	medium-sized	TRBJ2-1	.	CASSLYRDPYNEQFF	TGTGCCAGCAGCTTGTACAGGGACCCCTACAATGAGCAGTTCTTC
TRBV7-6	once	TRBJ2-7	TRBD2	CASSPLTSGISYEQYF	TGTGCCAGCAGCCCCCTCACTAGCGGGATATCCTACGAGCAGTACTTC
TRBV28	few	TRBJ1-5	.	CASSLWNQPQHF	TGTGCCAGCAGTTTATGGAATCAGCCCCAGCATTTT
TRBV5-1	few	TRBJ2-7	TRBD2	CASSLGLVIYEQYF	TGCGCCAGCAGCCTGGGACTAGTAATCTACGAGCAGTACTTC
TRBV6-5	.	TRBJ1-3	.	CASSKQGRNTIYF	TGTGCCAGCAGTAAACAGGGCCGAAACACCATATATTTT
TRBV6-5	few	TRBJ1-1	.	CASSSRTLNTEAFF	TGTGCCAGCAGTTCTCGGACCTTGAACACTGAAGCTTTCTTT
TRBV29-1	.	TRBJ2-1	TRBD2	CSVSPFTSGRIISYNEQFF	TGCAGCGTTTCACCCTTCACTAGCGGGAGGATTATCTCCTACAATGAGCAGTTCTTC
TRBV5-6	.	TRBJ1-2	.	CASRRTGIQRGYTF	TGTGCCAGCAGGCGAACAGGGATTCAGCGCGGCTACACCTTC
TRBV6-6	.	TRBJ2-2	TRBD1	CASSYMTGAGELFF	TGTGCCAGCAGTTACATGACAGGGGCCGGGGAGCTGTTTTTT
TRBV5-1	.	TRBJ2-7	TRBD2	CASSPGLAGHEQYF	TGCGCCAGCAGTCCGGGACTAGCAGGCCACGAGCAGTACTTC
TRBV5-1	.	TRBJ2-5	.	CASSLASQGETQYF	TGCGCCAGCAGCTTGGCCTCCCAGGGAGAGACCCAGTACTTC
TRBV13	.	TRBJ2-1	TRBD2	CASSLGTSGLSYNEQFF	TGTGCCAGCAGCTTGGGGACTAGCGGTCTCTCCTACAATGAGCAGTTCTTC
TRBV25-1	.	TRBJ1-5	.	CASSEAGGNQPQHF	TGTGCCAGCAGTGAGGCAGGTGGCAATCAGCCCCAGCATTTT
TRBV5-1	once	TRBJ2-1	TRBD2	CASSSGNEQFF	TGCGCCAGTTCTAGCGGCAATGAGCAGTTCTTC
TRBV5-1	few	TRBJ1-3	.	CASSLESPSSGNTIYF	TGCGCCAGCAGCTTGGAATCGCCGAGCTCTGGAAACACCATATATTTT
TRBV28	few	TRBJ1-4	.	CASSAGGTNEKLFF	TGTGCCAGCAGTGCCGGAGGGACTAATGAAAAACTGTTTTTT
TRBV6-1	.	TRBJ2-7	.	CASSAKGGASGSYEQYF	TGTGCCAGCAGTGCAAAGGGTGGGGCTTCGGGCTCCTACGAGCAGTACTTC
TRBV30	.	TRBJ1-2	.	CAVRAGLISGYTF	TGTGCCGTAAGGGCAGGGTTGATCAGTGGCTACACCTTC
TRBV19	large	TRBJ1-1	.	CASHGAEVHLPEAFF	TGTGCCAGCCATGGGGCCGAAGTACACCTCCCTGAAGCTTTCTTT
TRBV6-1	.	TRBJ2-3	.	CASSVRADTQYF	TGTGCCAGCAGTGTGAGGGCAGATACGCAGTATTTT
TRBV29-1	.	TRBJ2-7	.	CSVLGQLYEQYF	TGCAGCGTTTTGGGGCAACTCTACGAGCAGTACTTC
TRBV7-9	.	TRBJ2-7	.	CASSRRDFTYEQYF	TGTGCCAGCAGCAGAAGGGACTTTACCTACGAGCAGTACTTC
TRBV11-2	.	TRBJ2-2	.	CASSLGRQNSGELFF	TGTGCCAGCAGCCTCGGACGACAAAATAGCGGGGAGCTGTTTTTT
TRBV10-2	.	TRBJ2-1	.	CASSETPDAEQFF	TGCGCCAGCAGTGAAACTCCTGACGCTGAGCAGTTCTTC
TRBV29-1	.	TRBJ1-2	.	CSVEGNNYGYTF	TGCAGCGTTGAGGGGAACAACTATGGCTACACCTTC
TRBV2	few	TRBJ1-1	.	CASSDDRAKAFF	TGTGCCAGCAGTGATGACCGGGCCAAAGCTTTCTTT
TRBV7-3	.	TRBJ2-2	TRBD1	CASSNGQGSTGELFF	TGTGCCAGCAGCAACGGACAGGGGAGTACCGGGGAGCTGTTTTTT
TRBV6-6	.	TRBJ1-1	TRBD1	CASSITDRGRTEAFF	TGTGCCAGCAGTATCACGGACAGGGGGCGGACTGAAGCTTTCTTT
TRBV15	.	TRBJ1-2	TRBD1	CATSIGTGSGGYTF	TGTGCCACCAGCATAGGGACAGGGAGTGGTGGCTACACCTTC
TRBV10-3	.	TRBJ1-5	.	CAISEGSTSNQPQHF	TGTGCCATCAGTGAAGGCTCGACAAGCAATCAGCCCCAGCATTTT
TRBV10-3	.	TRBJ2-7	.	CAISDTPSSYEQYF	TGTGCCATCAGTGACACCCCAAGCTCCTACGAGCAGTACTTC
TRBV7-8	.	TRBJ2-7	.	CASSLAAAGAYEQYF	TGTGCCAGCAGCTTAGCAGCGGCAGGGGCTTACGAGCAGTACTTC
TRBV14	.	TRBJ2-6	.	CASRGETGANVLTF	TGTGCCAGCCGAGGGGAGACTGGGGCCAACGTCCTGACTTTC
TRBV9	few	TRBJ2-1	.	CASSVDPWGPTTYNEQFF	TGTGCCAGCAGCGTAGACCCTTGGGGCCCTACAACCTACAATGAGCAGTTCTTC
TRBV5-1	.	TRBJ2-5	.	CASSLGISETQYF	TGCGCCAGCAGCTTGGGGATTTCGGAGACCCAGTACTTC
TRBV5-5	.	TRBJ2-1	TRBD2	CASSAGTSASRDEQFF	TGTGCCAGCAGCGCGGGGACTAGCGCCAGCCGCGATGAGCAGTTCTTC